This entry concerns a single T cell receptor (beta chain). What antigen it recognizes has not been identified. Nothing much larger sits one base from this clone, and base qualities are not available. These data belong to a study of blood T cell repertoires in COVID-19 (TCRdb year 2020). About the full investigation: Samples covering the acute and convalescent phases of COVID-19 were provided by collaborators in the United States, Italy and Spain. The prospective study material was composed of cDNA or gDNA derived from T cells, B-cell-depleted T cells, or PBMCs. Subjects who had been exposed to COVID-19, were actively infected with it, or had recovered from it provided the deeply sampled blood TCRbeta repertoires that made up the dataset. The repertoires were released in a freely available public database meant as a resource for research on the immune response to SARS-CoV-2. The samples were drawn from the first 160 participants of the ongoing ImmuneRACE study and from 1,254 subjects provided by 6 global collaborators. Sample metadata almost always included a de-identified subject ID, COVID-19 status, age in years and sex. Where available, HLA class I and class II types were taken from metadata supplied by the sample provider and were not determined by assay-based typing. Study-wide findings and limitations: The quantity of clinical and demographic metadata differed by source and by participant and was supplied without curation.

The CDR3 measures 13 amino acids from cysteine to phenylalanine. Only CDR3 DNA remains: 39 bases, in frame from the first base. The immunoSEQ Assay, a bias-controlled multiplex PCR, was used to amplify TCRbeta CDR3 regions from genomic DNA. Per the original workflow: Nucleated cell counts per sample were estimated from amplification of reference gene primers within the assay. To quantify the absolute abundance of each unique TCRbeta CDR3 rearrangement, sequence reads were collapsed and filtered. For each sample, productive Simpson clonality was calculated by taking the square root of Simpson's diversity index across productive rearrangements. This immuneACCESS table, as held by TCRdb, lists in-frame sequences with V and J called but not all clones. Of the missing ones, under half trace to an unresolved V gene in checked studies; the others have no known cause. V and J calls and clone size are given by that table; D and trimming were obtained from the DNA. The sample records 99,000 or so clones, approximately 83% of which are singletons. The top ten clones comprise about 3.8% of the sample.

Each collaborating institution followed its own protocols to collect whole blood in K2EDTA tubes. For TCRbeta analysis, collaborators shipped samples in one of three forms: frozen whole blood, isolated PBMCs, or DNA extracted from either of those sample types. The rearranged segments are TRBV21-1 and TRBJ2-3; the table's D call of TRBD2 was not tested on the DNA. TRBV21-1 corresponds to a pseudogene. This TCR derives from a middle-aged man with acute or convalescent COVID-19. The sequenced sample consisted of peripheral blood. Here the CDR3 is given as CASSLAGGDTQYF. The nucleotide sequence is given as TGTGCCAGCAGTCTAGCGGGGGGGGATACGCAGTATTTT.